Given below is one T cell receptor beta chain in context. This clone was recorded once. This receptor's antigen is unknown. Per-base qualities were not stored, and no clone one base away is much larger. The method behind the library was the immunoSEQ multiplex PCR assay. For the multiplex PCR, a mixture combining 60 forward primers for TCR Vbeta segments and 13 reverse primers for TCR Jbeta segments was used. Amplification of the CDR3 region of rearranged TCR beta genes was performed with a multiplex PCR assay on genomic DNA. The amplified TCR beta libraries were sequenced on the Illumina HiSeq System as 87-base-pair reads. The original pipeline was this. A later analysis counted approximately 84 million unique TCR beta chains across the 670 or so repertoires, and roughly 10 million of these chains were shared by at least two donors. To remove PCR and sequencing errors, raw reads were error-corrected and collapsed into unique sequences using a nearest-neighbor algorithm that merged closely related sequences. CDR3 sequences were aligned to IMGT reference sequences to assign V, D and J gene segments. For a sequence to be retained, a match of at least six nucleotides was required to both a V gene segment and a J gene segment. Rearrangements were called productive when the CDR3 lacked stop codons and stayed in frame with V and J; all others were non-productive. CDR3 was defined according to IMGT convention as the region running from the second conserved V-encoded cysteine to the conserved J-encoded phenylalanine. Sequences without an unambiguous match to a single V gene segment were excluded from the earlier analysis of almost 600 of the donors. In an earlier analysis of almost 600 of the donors, a V segment was called functional when productive rearrangements were above 56.7%, and segregating when the standard deviation between donors exceeded 5%. A statistical classification framework was developed to diagnose cytomegalovirus status using the catalog of TCR beta chain sequences. In a later analysis, TCR nucleotide sequences were compared against IMGT/GENE-DB human TR gene sequences so that V and J genes could be assigned. A later analysis assigned CDR3 sequences and most-parsimonious VDJ recombination scenarios with the TCRdist pipeline. In a later analysis, every TCR beta chain was defined by the combination of its CDR3 amino acid sequence and its V-gene family, and reads without a unique V-gene family were dropped. As a way to deal with suspected cross-contamination and a sequencing artifact, a later analysis dropped approximately 590 nucleotide sequences that were highly shared and had low generation probability. A later analysis calculated a clonal expansion index for each public chain from normalized within-repertoire ranks of inferred template counts. In a later analysis, generation probabilities were computed using a VDJ recombination model fitted to out-of-frame rearrangements, and the results were checked against IGoR. A later analysis scored TCR-TCR, TCR-HLA and TCR-CMV co-occurrence with hypergeometric tests, applying a repertoire-size bias correction to TCR pairs. A later analysis estimated false discovery rates by permuting HLA or CMV assignments 20 times. A later analysis grouped co-occurring TCRs with DBSCAN, adding TCRdist sequence similarity when clustering within HLA-allele-positive subsets. Repertoires with fewer than 30,000 or more than 120,000 public chains, plus five repertoires with anomalous nucleotide sharing, were excluded from co-occurrence clustering. As stored in TCRdb, this immuneACCESS dataset retains in-frame rearrangements with V and J assigned. A fraction of the clones does not appear; measured against another copy, unresolved V genes explain less than half of the discrepancy, and the remainder lacks a known reason. That table is the source of V, J and clone size, and D and trimming were worked out from the DNA. The sample includes about 170,000 clones, with roughly 80% observed a single time. The ten largest clones take up 0.77% of the sample.

In total, just over 650 healthy bone marrow donors made up the cohort. All cohort members were sampled while nominally healthy, although unrecorded immune exposures were likely present. The donor was CMV seronegative and belonged to the group of 352 seronegative cohort members. A peripheral blood sample was provided by each donor, and peripheral blood mononuclear cells were used for TCR beta sequencing. Genomic DNA was extracted from the blood cell samples with the Qiagen DNeasy Blood Extraction Kit. This record comes from a study of cytomegalovirus exposure and HLA in healthy donors listed by TCRdb under 2017. Background for the entire study: In an earlier analysis of 450 to 750 of the donors, about 270 Gb of sequence data and 117 million unique TCR beta sequences from about 179 million T cells were reported. The T cell repertoires of several hundred subjects were profiled by immunosequencing and related to cytomegalovirus serostatus. Because of strong linkage in the cohort, five DR-DQ haplotypes were treated as single units for association and clustering. In an earlier analysis of 587 of the donors, high-throughput TCR beta sequencing was used to judge whether each TCR beta V gene segment behaved as functional or pseudogenic. In a later analysis, previously published TCR beta repertoires from 670 or so donors were re-analyzed and high-resolution HLA genotyping was added so that TCR occurrence patterns could be studied. HLA typing covered class I and class II loci at four-digit resolution. Of the roughly 410 genotyped donors, 80% to 90% were placed in the genetic ancestry cluster associated with self-reported Caucasian donors. Every repertoire in the discovery cohort had been generated on one and the same sequencing platform. Genome-wide SNP genotypes for about 55% of the 666 donors were used in a later genetic analysis, which treated that subset as a discovery cohort. In the later analysis, no new phenotypic data were used to find candidate immune exposures; instead, reliance was placed on TCR beta sequences and their occurrence across donors. High-throughput TCR immunosequencing, statistical association of individual TCRs with disease status, and machine learning were combined to predict cytomegalovirus infection status. An early release that covered 500 to 800 HLA-typed donors contained about 300 gigabases of sequencing data and some 87 million unique TCR sequences. A separate validation cohort of some 130 different subjects was used in addition to the 666-subject first cohort. Across some 400 genotyped donors of the cohort, an average of roughly 250,000 unique TCR beta nucleotide sequences per donor were sequenced, and roughly a sixth of those sequences were non-productive. Typing coverage differed by locus: A, B, C, DRB1 and DQB1 were typed in roughly 620-630 donors, DQA1 in roughly 500, DPA1 in around 600, and DPB1 in approximately 450. Donor age, sex, ethnicity and CMV serostatus were compiled together with the repertoire data. The study was designed to test whether signatures of past pathogen exposure could be identified by cataloging public T cell receptors.

The CDR3, cysteine through phenylalanine, is 10 amino acids long. Solely the CDR3 DNA is kept, with 30 bases framed from the first base. CDR1 and CDR2 were assigned from the germline V gene as SNHLY and FYNNEI. V lost 8 bases and J lost 7 bases; the stretch between them is 9 bases long. What the authors observed across the whole study: A few of the identified cytomegalovirus-associated TCR beta chains were confirmed in vitro to be specific for cytomegalovirus antigens. A later analysis found that TCR association rates varied across HLA loci, with DRB1 alleles showing the most associated TCRs and HLA-C alleles the fewest. In a later genetic analysis, a missense DCLRE1C variant was associated with V-gene and J-gene trimming of TCR beta chains, and the association was replicated in an independent cohort. Immune exposure information for the cohort was limited to CMV serostatus. When HLA alleles, especially DR and DQ, strongly co-occurred, TCR associations were difficult to assign to individual alleles. In both the original and validation cohorts, the classifier was reported to diagnose cytomegalovirus status with high specificity and sensitivity. Linkage disequilibrium might explain the correlated functional status among segregating V segments, but an unknown experimental factor could not be ruled out. A later analysis associated some 17,000 TCR beta sequences with specific HLA alleles at a false discovery rate of 0.05. Because HLA typing was missing for some donors at each locus, association tests included only the typed subset. The earlier analysis of about 600 of the donors excluded around 17 rarely observed V segments, including chromosome 9 orphons, because counts were too low. A cluster of highly shared sequence variants was judged likely to represent a technical artifact of the sequencing pipeline. Compared with equally common non-associated chains, HLA-associated TCR beta chains in a later analysis were more clonally expanded and had lower generation probabilities. A further reported finding was that TCR beta sequences accurately predicted the HLA-A and HLA-B alleles for most subjects in the first cohort. The authors suggested that the approach could potentially be generalized to other disease states and immunological phenotypes. In this cohort, only TCR beta chains were sequenced, and detectable features were limited by the absence of alpha or paired-chain data. The study gave a list of 150 to 200 TCR beta chains associated with cytomegalovirus. A later genetic analysis reported fewer N-insertions in productive TCRs among donors in an Asian-associated ancestry cluster than the roughly 690-donor mean. Because the 87-base-pair reads could not distinguish some IMGT-functional V segments, including TRBV6-2 and TRBV6-3, those segments were excluded. While some public TCRs were present in many individuals, most TCR sequences turned up only very rarely across donors. Most CMV-associated TCR beta chains appeared to be HLA-restricted in a later analysis, and the HLA associations seemed to be driven largely by CMV exposure. Roughly uniform sequencing depth across donors was assumed in presence/absence analyses, although this assumption may not hold. An earlier analysis of around 600 of the donors showed that most TCR beta V segments appeared in productive rearrangements either about 87% or about 30% of the time, which broadly matched IMGT annotations. A later analysis reported that several top co-occurrence clusters appeared linked to parvovirus B19, influenza, CMV and Epstein-Barr virus.

The chain couples TRBV2 to TRBJ2-7, and perhaps TRBD1 as D gene, on 5 matching bases. The source of this sequence is a woman aged 18-29 years in good health and CMV-seronegative. Sequences were obtained from PBMCs. Here the CDR3 is given as CASSKGEQYF. DNA sequence: TGTGCCAGCTCGAAGGGGGAGCAGTACTTC. The reference TRBV2 and TRBJ2-7 proteins fill in what lies around the CDR3, so the full variable domain reads EPEVTQTPSHQVTQMGQEVILRCVPISNHLYFYWYRQILGQKVEFLVSFYNNEISEKSEIFDDQFSVERPDGSNFTLKIRSTKLEDSAMYFCASSKGEQYFGPGTRLTVT.